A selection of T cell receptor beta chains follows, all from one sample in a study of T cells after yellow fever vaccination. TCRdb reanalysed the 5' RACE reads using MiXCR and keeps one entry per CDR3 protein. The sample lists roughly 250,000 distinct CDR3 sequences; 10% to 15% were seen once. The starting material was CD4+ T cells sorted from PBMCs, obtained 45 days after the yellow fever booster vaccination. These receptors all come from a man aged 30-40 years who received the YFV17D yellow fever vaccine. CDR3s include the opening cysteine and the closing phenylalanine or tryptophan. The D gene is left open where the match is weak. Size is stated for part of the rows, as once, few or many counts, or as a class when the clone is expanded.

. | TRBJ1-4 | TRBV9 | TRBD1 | CASSGDRGEKLFF | TGTGCCAGCAGCGGCGACAGGGGTGAAAAACTGTTTTTT
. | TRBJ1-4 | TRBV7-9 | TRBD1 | CASSLVGDRGRKLFF | TGTGCCAGCAGCTTAGTTGGCGACAGGGGGAGAAAACTGTTTTTT
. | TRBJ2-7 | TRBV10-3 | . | CAISESRVEQYF | TGTGCCATCAGTGAGTCAAGGGTAGAGCAGTACTTC
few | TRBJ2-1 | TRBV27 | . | CASRFRDTIYNEQFF | TGTGCCAGCCGATTCCGGGACACCATCTACAATGAGCAGTTCTTC
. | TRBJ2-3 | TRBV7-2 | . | CASSLIPITDTQYF | TGTGCCAGCAGCTTGATCCCTATCACAGATACGCAGTATTTT
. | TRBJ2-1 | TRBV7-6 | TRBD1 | CASSSDRGNEQFF | TGTGCCAGCAGTTCCGACAGGGGCAATGAGCAGTTCTTC
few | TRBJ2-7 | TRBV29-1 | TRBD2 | CSVEGTSGGFLINEQYF | TGCAGCGTGGAGGGGACTAGCGGAGGGTTTTTGATAAACGAGCAGTACTTC
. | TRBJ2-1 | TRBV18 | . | CASSHDFGTSYNEQFF | TGTGCCAGCTCACACGACTTTGGGACCTCCTACAATGAGCAGTTCTTC
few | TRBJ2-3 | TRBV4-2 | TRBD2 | CASSPSSAGGRMPQYF | TGTGCCAGCAGCCCCTCGTCGGCGGGAGGGCGTATGCCGCAGTATTTT
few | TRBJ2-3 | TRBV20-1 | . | CSARGPVTDTQYF | TGCAGTGCTAGAGGTCCAGTAACAGATACGCAGTATTTT
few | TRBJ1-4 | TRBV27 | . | CASSLLANEKLFF | TGTGCCAGCAGTTTACTGGCTAATGAAAAACTGTTTTTT
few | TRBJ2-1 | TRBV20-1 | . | CSARSRDSYNEQFF | TGCAGTGCTAGAAGCAGGGACTCATACAATGAGCAGTTCTTC
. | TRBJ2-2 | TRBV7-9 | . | CASSLDYRANTGELFF | TGTGCCAGCAGCTTAGACTACAGGGCGAACACCGGGGAGCTGTTTTTT
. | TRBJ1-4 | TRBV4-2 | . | CASSLGGDREKLFF | TGTGCCAGCAGTCTCGGGGGGGATCGTGAAAAACTGTTTTTT
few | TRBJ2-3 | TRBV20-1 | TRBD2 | CSARDLPAGITDTQYF | TGCAGTGCTAGAGATCTTCCAGCGGGGATCACAGATACGCAGTATTTT
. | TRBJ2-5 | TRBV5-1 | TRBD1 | CASSLEPGQGRGETQYF | TGCGCCAGCAGCTTGGAACCGGGACAGGGACGGGGAGAGACCCAGTACTTC
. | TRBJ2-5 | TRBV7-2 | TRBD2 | CASSLRTSGGSQETQYF | TGTGCCAGCAGCCTGAGGACTAGCGGGGGTTCCCAAGAGACCCAGTACTTC
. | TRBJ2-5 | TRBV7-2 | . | CASSRGHQETQYF | TGTGCCAGCAGCCGAGGGCACCAAGAGACCCAGTACTTC
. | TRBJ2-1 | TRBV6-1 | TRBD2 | CASRSLFRGRANEQFF | TGTGCCAGCAGAAGCCTTTTCCGCGGGAGGGCCAATGAGCAGTTCTTC
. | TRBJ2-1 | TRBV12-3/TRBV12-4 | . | CASSLSNTYNEQFF | TGTGCCAGCAGTTTAAGCAATACCTACAATGAGCAGTTCTTC
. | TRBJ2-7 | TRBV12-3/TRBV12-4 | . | CASSLDTAYEQYF | TGTGCCAGCAGTTTGGACACCGCCTACGAGCAGTACTTC
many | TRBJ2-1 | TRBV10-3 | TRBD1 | CAISEPRGTGLDEQFF | TGTGCCATCAGTGAGCCGAGGGGGACAGGGCTCGATGAGCAGTTCTTC
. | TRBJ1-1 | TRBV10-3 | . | CAIGGAMNTEAFF | TGTGCCATCGGGGGGGCTATGAACACTGAAGCTTTCTTT
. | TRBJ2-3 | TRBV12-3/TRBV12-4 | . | CASSIQGADTQYF | TGTGCCAGCAGCATCCAAGGGGCAGATACGCAGTATTTT
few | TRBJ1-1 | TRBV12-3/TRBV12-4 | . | CASTLGSGAGAFF | TGTGCCAGCACCCTGGGGAGTGGGGCTGGAGCTTTCTTT
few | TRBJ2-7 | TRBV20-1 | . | CSPPGGTPYEQYF | TGCAGTCCCCCGGGTGGGACCCCCTACGAGCAGTACTTC
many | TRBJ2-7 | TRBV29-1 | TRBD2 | CSVERLERGAYEQYF | TGCAGCGTTGAACGGTTGGAGCGGGGGGCCTACGAGCAGTACTTC
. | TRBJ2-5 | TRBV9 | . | CASSVGGRFQETQYF | TGTGCCAGCAGCGTAGGAGGGAGATTCCAAGAGACCCAGTACTTC
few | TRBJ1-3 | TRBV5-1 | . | CASSSTLSGNTIYF | TGCGCCAGCAGCTCGACACTCTCTGGAAACACCATATATTTT
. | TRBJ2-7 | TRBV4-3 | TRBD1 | CASNPRDRGNEQYF | TGCGCCAGCAACCCCCGGGACAGGGGTAACGAGCAGTACTTC
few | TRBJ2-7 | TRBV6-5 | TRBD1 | CASSLTGTGGREQYF | TGTGCCAGCAGTTTAACCGGGACAGGGGGTAGGGAGCAGTACTTC
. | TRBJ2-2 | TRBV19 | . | CASSSGQVGELFF | TGTGCCAGTAGTTCAGGACAAGTCGGGGAGCTGTTTTTT
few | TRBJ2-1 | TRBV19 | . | CASSIGGGRYNEQFF | TGTGCCAGTAGTATCGGGGGCGGGCGATACAATGAGCAGTTCTTC
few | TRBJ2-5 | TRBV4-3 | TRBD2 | CASSQDPSGGETQYF | TGCGCCAGCAGCCAAGACCCTAGCGGTGGGGAGACCCAGTACTTC
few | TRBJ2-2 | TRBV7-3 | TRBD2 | CASSLSGLAATGELFF | TGTGCCAGCAGCTTAAGTGGACTAGCGGCTACCGGGGAGCTGTTTTTT
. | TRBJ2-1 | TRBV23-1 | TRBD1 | CASSQWTGGRDKQFF | TGCGCCAGCAGTCAATGGACAGGGGGCCGCGATAAGCAGTTCTTC
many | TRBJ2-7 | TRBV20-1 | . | CSATKLSYEQYF | TGCAGTGCTACGAAGTTGTCATACGAGCAGTACTTC
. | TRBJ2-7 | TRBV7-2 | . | CASSLSFEQYF | TGTGCCAGCAGCTTATCTTTCGAGCAGTACTTC
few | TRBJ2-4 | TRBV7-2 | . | CASSLQRENIQYF | TGTGCCAGCAGCTTACAGCGGGAAAACATTCAGTACTTC
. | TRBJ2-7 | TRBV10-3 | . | CAINSGTEQYF | TGTGCCATCAATTCCGGGACTGAGCAGTACTTC
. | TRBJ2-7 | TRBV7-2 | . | CASSLTGISYEQYF | TGTGCCAGCAGCTTAACGGGGATATCCTACGAGCAGTACTTC
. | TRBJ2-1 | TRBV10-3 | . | CAISERGSDYNEQFF | TGTGCCATCAGTGAACGTGGGTCGGACTACAATGAGCAGTTCTTC
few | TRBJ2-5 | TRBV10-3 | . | CAISSSEETQYF | TGTGCCATCAGTTCTAGTGAAGAGACCCAGTACTTC
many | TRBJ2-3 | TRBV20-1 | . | CSAAFSGTDTQYF | TGCAGTGCTGCGTTTAGCGGCACAGATACGCAGTATTTT
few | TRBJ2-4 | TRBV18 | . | CASSGALAKNIQYF | TGTGCCAGCTCAGGGGCATTAGCCAAAAACATTCAGTACTTC
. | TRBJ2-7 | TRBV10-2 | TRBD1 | CASSGDRVMNEQYF | TGCGCCAGCAGTGGTGACAGGGTCATGAACGAGCAGTACTTC